The T cell receptor (beta chain) under discussion was sequenced for a study of read filtering for tumor transcriptome and immune sequencing. Background on the study: The cohort had roughly 16 men and approximately 14 women aged about 45 to 90, mean roughly 66 years. Study observations and caveats: In IR-seq, single-read clonotypes were around 80% of clonotypes but about 3.5% of reads.

In germline, CDR1 is MNHNY, CDR2 SVGAGI (reference sequence). The CDR3 runs to 13 residues. V lost 2 bases and J lost 5, with 9 bases in between. The library was built from around 380 ng RNA with molecular barcoded adaptors for alpha/delta and beta/gamma chains. TCRdb passed the reads through MiXCR, listing each CDR3 protein once. The sample shows roughly 27,000 distinct CDR3 sequences, around 15% of them seen only once. Sampling of bone marrow took place during active disease in every patient. This clonotype occurred many times. The antigen remains unidentified. The rearrangement uses TRBV6-6 and TRBJ2-5, with no clear D. The specimen was a population of CD138-negative cells sorted from bone marrow. The TCR sequence derives from a donor at least 40 years old with multiple myeloma. CDR3 bases: TGTGCCAGCAGTTACGGGCCGAGGGAGACCCAGTACTTC. Its translation: CASSYGPRETQYF.